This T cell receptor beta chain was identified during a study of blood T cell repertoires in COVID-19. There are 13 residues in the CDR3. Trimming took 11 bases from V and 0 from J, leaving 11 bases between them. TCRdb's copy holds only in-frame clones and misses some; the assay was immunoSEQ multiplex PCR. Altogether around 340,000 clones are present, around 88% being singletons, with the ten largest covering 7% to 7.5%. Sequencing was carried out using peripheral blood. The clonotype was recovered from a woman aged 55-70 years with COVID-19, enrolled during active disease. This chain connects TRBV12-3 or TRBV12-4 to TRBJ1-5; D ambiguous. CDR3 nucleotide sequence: TGTGCCGCAGGAGGCGTTAGCAATCAGCCCCAGCATTTT. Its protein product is CAAGGVSNQPQHF.